Below are 20 T cell receptor beta chains sequenced from a single sample in a study of response to subunit inactivated influenza vaccine. TCRdb called the RT-PCR reads again in MiXCR, with one record for every CDR3 protein. The sample comprises a few hundred thousand distinct CDR3 sequences, approximately 11% of which are singletons, and more than 10% rests with the top ten. The sequencing used PBMCs from blood, collected around seven weeks after vaccination. The receptors were sampled from a middle-aged man who received an inactivated influenza vaccine.

This chain links TRBV20-1 with TRBJ2-7, with 8 bases identical to TRBD2. CDR3 length: 15 residues. V trimming: 1 base; J trimming: 2 bases; junction bases outside the gene matches: 7. Germline-derived CDR1 and CDR2 are DFQATT and SNEGSKA (reference sequence). CDR3 sequence reads: CSARGGTSGPYEQYF. CDR3 DNA sequence: TGCAGTGCTAGAGGAGGTACTAGCGGTCCCTACGAGCAGTACTTC.

This clonotype was observed many times. The chain is built from TRBV10-3 and TRBJ2-5; a possible D gene is TRBD1 (8 bases). The CDR3 extends over 13 amino acids. The germline CDR1 and CDR2 sequences are ENHRY and SYGVKD. Trimming cost V 11 bases and J 4 bases, with 17 bases left between them. The CDR3: CAATGGDRETQYF. CDR3 DNA: TGTGCCGCCACAGGGGGGGATAGAGAGACCCAGTACTTC.

This clonotype occurred many times. The chain links TRBV5-1 to TRBJ2-1; the match to TRBD2 covers 10 bases. V lost 0 bases, J lost 8 bases, and 5 bases stayed unmatched. Germline CDR1 reads SGHRS; CDR2 reads YFSETQ. This CDR3 comprises 15 residues. The DNA for the CDR3 is TGCGCCAGCAGCTTGGGGCTAGCGGGAGTAGATGAGCAGTTCTTC. Translated: CASSLGLAGVDEQFF.

This clonotype has more than one count but fewer than ten. The V call is TRBV12-3 or TRBV12-4, the J call TRBJ1-2; D remains ambiguous. Trimming stripped 6 bases from V and 7 bases from J, with 15 bases between. The CDR3 totals 13 residues. The CDR3 sequence: CASSPTRTGGYTF. In DNA, the CDR3 is TGTGCCAGCAGCCCAACGCGGACCGGTGGCTACACCTTC.

This clonotype appeared many times. V is TRBV4-3 and J is TRBJ2-4, with unresolved D. The germline V gene has CDR1 LGHNA and CDR2 YSLEER. Trimming took 0 bases from V and 0 from J, leaving 6 bases between them. CDR3 size: 15 residues. In DNA form, the CDR3 reads TGCGCCAGCAGCCAAGATGCAATAGCCAAAAACATTCAGTACTTC. As protein: CASSQDAIAKNIQYF.

This clonotype was recorded at least ten times. The chain has TRBV12-3 or TRBV12-4 and TRBJ1-5, with TRBD1 matching 7 bases. The CDR3 loop spans 15 amino acids. With V trimmed by 1 base and J by 5 bases, 5 bases remained unmatched. This CDR3 reads CASSLEQGRHQPQHF. In DNA form, the CDR3 reads TGTGCCAGCAGTTTAGAACAGGGGCGGCATCAGCCCCAGCATTTT.

The chain carries TRBV5-1 and TRBJ2-3, with D possibly matching TRBD2 (5 bases). The V end was cut by 2 bases, the J end by 2 bases, with 12 bases between. The germline V gene has CDR1 SGHRS and CDR2 YFSETQ. CDR3 length: 15 amino acids. For the CDR3, the DNA is TGCGCCAGCAGCTTTAGGCCTAGCCCCACAGATACGCAGTATTTT. It yields the protein CASSFRPSPTDTQYF.

V is TRBV30 and J is TRBJ1-5, with TRBD1 matching over 8 bases. After removal of 2 bases from V and 7 bases from J, the junction contained 7 bases not matched to a gene. CDR1 is GTSNPN, CDR2 SVGIG, per germline (reference sequence). The CDR3 runs 14 residues. CDR3 amino acids: CAWSPLTGVQPQHF. In DNA form, the CDR3 reads TGTGCCTGGAGTCCCCTGACAGGGGTCCAGCCCCAGCATTTT.

This chain connects TRBV7-9 to TRBJ2-2, with D uncertain. The germline V gene encodes CDR1 SEHNR and CDR2 FQNEAQ (reference sequence). This CDR3 is built from 14 residues. Trimming removed 8 bases from V and 3 bases from J, with 13 bases in between. CDR3 amino acids: CASLTGSDTGELFF. The CDR3 DNA sequence: TGTGCCAGCCTTACGGGCAGTGACACCGGGGAGCTGTTTTTT.

This clonotype was seen more than once but under ten times. The chain couples TRBV10-3 to TRBJ2-3; TRBD2 matches 7 bases. Losses at the gene ends were 2 bases for V and 1 base for J; bases not matched to a gene: 0. Germline V gene sequence: CDR1 ENHRY, CDR2 SYGVKD. The CDR3 is 14 residues long. The CDR3 DNA is TGTGCCATCAGTGAGGGGGGGGGCACAGATACGCAGTATTTT. This gives the protein CAISEGGGTDTQYF.

This clonotype appeared many times. V gene TRBV6-5 combines with J gene TRBJ1-2, with D perhaps TRBD1 (6 bases). This CDR3 comprises 15 residues. Per germline, CDR1 MNHEY and CDR2 SVGAGI. V lost 2 bases, J lost 4 bases, and 14 bases lay in between. The CDR3 protein is CASSYASGATYGYTF. The CDR3 DNA sequence: TGTGCCAGCAGTTACGCTTCAGGGGCGACCTATGGCTACACCTTC.

Many counts were recorded for this clonotype. The V and J genes are TRBV12-3 or TRBV12-4 and TRBJ2-5; 8 bases agree with TRBD2. This CDR3 region has 14 residues. With V trimmed by 2 bases and J by 5 bases, 4 bases remained unmatched. CDR3 DNA sequence: TGTGCCAGCAGTTTACGGGGGGGTCATGAGACCCAGTACTTC. Protein sequence: CASSLRGGHETQYF.

This clonotype was counted only a few times. The V and J genes are TRBV4-1 and TRBJ1-5, with no clear D. The germline V gene has CDR1 MGHRA and CDR2 YSYEKL. The CDR3 consists of 14 residues. V was cut by 0 bases and J by 9 bases, with 12 bases left in between. CDR3 residues: CASSQDVGRRPQHF. CDR3 coding DNA: TGCGCCAGCAGCCAAGACGTCGGGAGGAGGCCCCAGCATTTT.

This clonotype was seen a few times. The chain uses TRBV7-9 and TRBJ2-7; D perhaps matches TRBD1 (5 bases). This CDR3 has 14 amino acids. V dropped 2 bases and J dropped 0 bases, with 8 bases sitting between them. Germline V gene sequence: CDR1 SEHNR, CDR2 FQNEAQ (reference sequence). The CDR3 bases are TGTGCCAGCAGCTTACAGGGATTCTCCTACGAGCAGTACTTC. This sequence encodes CASSLQGFSYEQYF.

The gene calls are TRBV20-1 and TRBJ1-1, with TRBD1 identical over 7 bases. The V segment lost 1 base and the J segment 1 base; nucleotides outside the gene matches: 6. The CDR3 totals 15 residues. The germline V gene encodes CDR1 DFQATT and CDR2 SNEGSKA (reference sequence). The CDR3 nucleotides are TGCAGTGCTAGAGCCGGGACAGCCCAGAACACTGAAGCTTTCTTT. This encodes CSARAGTAQNTEAFF.

This clonotype was observed many times. The chain is built from TRBV7-2 and TRBJ2-7; D gene unclear. Germline CDR1 and CDR2: SGHTA and FQGNSA. This CDR3 is 11 amino acids long. V shed 0 bases and J shed 6 bases, with 3 bases lying between them. Here the CDR3 reads CASSLAFEQYF. The CDR3 DNA is TGTGCCAGCAGCTTAGCGTTCGAGCAGTACTTC.

The rearrangement uses TRBV20-1 and TRBJ1-5; the D gene is possibly TRBD1 (6 bases). CDR3 length: 13 amino acids. Looked up from germline, CDR1 is DFQATT and CDR2 is SNEGSKA (reference sequence). The V end lost 0 bases, the J end lost 6 bases, and 9 bases lay between the germline ends. The CDR3 region has the DNA TGCAGTGCTAGAGAACAGGGAGGTCAGCCCCAGCATTTT. This gives the protein CSAREQGGQPQHF.

This clonotype came up many times. CDR3 residues: CASSFTGRNQPQHF. CDR3 nucleotide sequence: TGTGCCAGCAGTTTCACCGGGAGGAATCAGCCCCAGCATTTT. The rearrangement links TRBV12-3 or TRBV12-4 to TRBJ1-5; unclear D gene. The V gene lost 3 bases and the J gene lost 4 bases, with 10 bases spanning the gap. This CDR3 spans 14 amino acids.

This clonotype was recorded at least ten times. The genes are TRBV28 and TRBJ2-5; 7 bases align to TRBD1. Trimming cost V 2 bases and J 4 bases; bases outside gene matches: 4. From germline, CDR1 is MDHEN and CDR2 SYDVKM. The CDR3 runs to 14 residues. CDR3 amino acids: CASSLPQGVETQYF. CDR3 nucleotides: TGTGCCAGCAGTTTACCCCAGGGGGTAGAGACCCAGTACTTC.

This clonotype was counted ten times or more. The chain has TRBV7-6 and TRBJ2-7; TRBD1 matches 7 bases. V gave up 5 bases and J gave up 3 bases; unmatched junction bases: 4. CDR3 length: 13 residues. Germline-derived CDR1 and CDR2 are SGHVS and FNYEAQ. The CDR3 nucleotides are TGTGCCAGCAGCCCAAGACAGGGCTACGAGCAGTACTTC. Amino acids: CASSPRQGYEQYF.